Presented here are 23 T cell receptor beta chains from one specimen sequenced in a study of CXCR3-negative and CXCR3-positive naive CD8 T cells (dated by TCRdb to the late 2010s). General conclusions and limits of the study: Compared with CXCR3-negative naive cells, CXCR3-positive naive cells had TRB CDR3s with higher hydrophobicity (lower Kidera factor 4), lower energy, and higher strength and volume indices.

Which antigens these TCRs recognize remains unknown. This sample was sequenced with a NextSeq 550. The Human TCR Profiling Kit (MiLaboratory) was used to make UMI-labeled 5' RACE TRB cDNA libraries. TCRdb reprocessed the reads into one record per CDR3 protein sequence, lacking DNA. This sample's listing comprises approximately 89,000 distinct CDR3 sequences. The ten largest clones capture around 0.58% of the sample. Sequences were obtained from naive CXCR3+ CD8+ T cells from blood. Taken with the paper, the label for cell subset or site translates to: CD45RO-CCR7+CD27+CD95- naive CD8+ T cells expressing CXCR3 (TNR3+). The origin of the receptors is a human donor in good health. Some clones in this sample may be carry-over from other donors' samples.

The chain couples TRBV28 to TRBJ2-1. This CDR3 comprises 13 residues. Germline V gives CDR1 MDHEN, CDR2 SYDVKM. The chain's CDR3 is CASSTAIYNEQFF.

The gene calls are TRBV29-1 and TRBJ2-1; the TCRdb D gene call, TRBD2, has no DNA to confirm it. Germline V gene data show CDR1 as SQVTM and CDR2 as ANQGSEA. The CDR3 length is 15 residues. This chain's CDR3 is CSALIGVAGMNEQFF.

The CDR3 region is CSVDVQGLVDEQFF. The chain carries TRBV29-1 and TRBJ2-1; TCRdb calls TRBD1, which cannot be checked without DNA. The CDR3 runs to 14 residues. Germline V gene lookup returns CDR1 SQVTM and CDR2 ANQGSEA.

The J gene is TRBJ2-1, the V gene TRBV6-2 or TRBV6-3. The germline CDR1 and CDR2 sequences are MNHEY and SVGEGT. The CDR3 length is 12 residues. The CDR3 region is CASGRQHNEQFF.

The rearrangement links TRBV7-6 to TRBJ2-2. CDR3 length: 12 amino acids. CDR1 and CDR2 (germline): SGHVS, FNYEAQ. The CDR3 spells CASSFRGGELVF.

This chain uses TRBV5-1 with TRBJ1-5; the TCRdb D gene call, TRBD1, has no DNA to confirm it. CDR1 SGHRS and CDR2 YFSETQ come from the germline V gene. This CDR3 has 15 amino acids. CDR3 amino acids: CASSLGGGSNQPQHF.

The V and J genes are TRBV4-2 and TRBJ2-2; TCRdb selects TRBD1, and the lack of DNA leaves this call unchecked. Germline values: CDR1 LGHNA, CDR2 YNFKEQ. There are 18 residues in the CDR3. CDR3 amino acids: CASSHFPRDSPNTGELFF.

V is TRBV29-1 and J is TRBJ2-5; TCRdb returns TRBD2, unconfirmable since there is no DNA. This CDR3 spans 12 amino acids. The germline V gene has CDR1 SQVTM and CDR2 ANQGSEA. This CDR3 reads CSAPLAGETQYF.

The CDR3 here is CASAFGTTTYEQYF. The chain uses TRBV12-3 or TRBV12-4 and TRBJ2-7; TCRdb picks TRBD1, but there is no DNA to check that call. The CDR3 sequence is 14 residues long.

The V gene is TRBV28, the J gene TRBJ1-1. CDR1 MDHEN and CDR2 SYDVKM come from the germline V gene. This CDR3 spans 14 amino acids. CDR3 amino acids: CASSLEAGNTEAFF.

The V and J genes are TRBV7-6 and TRBJ2-1; TCRdb gives TRBD2 as the D gene, but with no DNA this cannot be confirmed. This CDR3 has 15 amino acids. CDR1 is SGHVS and CDR2 is FNYEAQ in the germline V gene. CDR3 loop: CASSVKRGGYNEQFF.

The V call is TRBV7-8, the J call TRBJ2-3. This CDR3 is built from 17 residues. The V gene's germline CDR1 is SGHVS and CDR2 FQNEAQ. CDR3 protein: CASSTSPLVASTDTQYF.

This chain links TRBV7-9 with TRBJ2-7; TCRdb lists TRBD1, though no DNA is available to test this call. The CDR3 is made up of 14 amino acids. CDR1 is SEHNR, CDR2 FQNEAQ, per germline (reference sequence). The chain's CDR3 is CASSHKGQSYEQYF.

The chain has TRBV29-1 and TRBJ1-1. This CDR3 is 15 amino acids long. The germline CDR1 and CDR2 sequences are SQVTM and ANQGSEA. CDR3 residues: CSVDDLMRTNTEAFF.

The rearrangement uses TRBV12-3 or TRBV12-4 and TRBJ2-1; absent DNA, TCRdb's TRBD1 call cannot be checked. The CDR3 contains 12 residues. This CDR3 is CASGDPEGEQFF.

The chain links TRBV10-3 to TRBJ2-1. Germline V lookup: CDR1 ENHRY, CDR2 SYGVKD. The CDR3 sequence is 16 residues long. CDR3 loop: CAISESTEWNYNEQFF.

This rearrangement joins TRBV6-1 to TRBJ2-1; TCRdb's D call of TRBD1 is untestable without DNA. The CDR3 has 15 residues. Germline assignment: CDR1 MNHNS and CDR2 SASEGT. The CDR3 loop is CASSEEGTGFNEQFF.

This CDR3 is CASSQATGGVYGYTF. The gene calls are TRBV4-1 and TRBJ1-2; with no DNA, the TCRdb D assignment of TRBD1 cannot be verified. CDR1 MGHRA and CDR2 YSYEKL come from the germline V gene. The CDR3 runs 15 residues.

This chain joins TRBV20-1 and TRBJ2-3; checking the TCRdb D call of TRBD2 is not possible without DNA. Germline values: CDR1 DFQATT, CDR2 SNEGSKA (reference sequence). This CDR3 spans 13 amino acids. The chain's CDR3 is CSALDFREDTQYF.

The rearrangement uses TRBV7-6 and TRBJ2-1; the D gene TCRdb calls, TRBD2, cannot be checked with no DNA. The CDR3 has 15 amino acids. Germline lookup yields CDR1 SGHVS and CDR2 FNYEAQ. CDR3 in amino acids: CASSQGIPSGVEQFF.

This chain joins TRBV15 and TRBJ2-1; TCRdb names TRBD2, which stays unverified in the absence of DNA. The germline gives CDR1 LNHNV, CDR2 YYDKDF (reference sequence). This CDR3 has 16 amino acids. CDR3 sequence reads: CATSRGGLAEYNEQFF.

The rearrangement uses TRBV6-5 and TRBJ2-7. Per the germline V gene, CDR1 is MNHEY and CDR2 is SVGAGI. CDR3 length: 14 amino acids. The CDR3 loop is CASREEHYSYEQYF.

The chain has TRBV28 and TRBJ2-3; the D call from TCRdb, TRBD2, cannot be confirmed without DNA. In germline, CDR1 is MDHEN, CDR2 SYDVKM. CDR3 length: 18 amino acids. The chain's CDR3 is CASSPSSTFTGGPDTQYF.